This TCR beta chain was retrieved from a study of early T cells in non-severe SARS-CoV-2 infection (dated by TCRdb to 2020 to 2023). Regarding the research as a whole: Because TCR sequencing was done on bulk RNA from unsorted whole blood, the alpha and beta chains could not be paired. What the work shows at the level of the full study, not this receptor alone: VDJdb matching was skewed toward anti-spike CD8 responses and likely underestimated virus-specific expansions by missing private and CD4 specificities.

Details on this clonotype: Its antigen is not yet known. No much larger clonotype is one base removed from it; base qualities were not supplied.

Library creation used 5' RACE. This sample was sequenced with a NextSeq 500. Unique molecular identifiers were attached to individual cDNA molecules in the TCR library protocol so that sequencing error and PCR bias could be corrected. TCR alpha and beta chains were both sequenced, and the abundances of alpha and beta sequences in each sample were closely correlated with each other. In the original analysis: V gene, J gene and CDR3 annotation of TCR sequences was performed with Decombinator V4. Expanded TCRs were defined as changing significantly between any two time points under a Poisson model with p below 0.0001. TCR abundances were normalised to the total number of TCRs sequenced per sample and were expressed as counts per million. MAIT TCRs were defined by TRAV1-2 paired with TRAJ12, TRAJ20 or TRAJ33, and iNKT TCRs by TRAV10 paired with TRAJ18. VDJdb, accessed on 1 November 2021, was searched for TCRs annotated for CMV, EBV and SARS-CoV-2, and TCRs annotated for more than one antigen were excluded. TCRdb reran the public reads through fastp at Q25 and MiXCR, keeping productive beta chains. All rows with the same CDR3 protein become a single entry with the most common DNA and genes. The V and J calls come from TCRdb's annotation, not from the publication. The sample table contains under 60,000 distinct CDR3 sequences; only one count was recorded for roughly 9% of them. 20% to 25% of the sample is taken by the ten largest.

The study was a case-control design nested within a healthcare worker cohort in London, UK, with weekly nasopharyngeal swab PCR tests and blood sampling. Between 23 and 31 March 2020, the week of the UK lockdown, healthcare workers were enrolled and then followed up weekly for as long as 16 weeks. The CDR3 goes from the cysteine to the phenylalanine over 14 residues. Kept here is only the CDR3 DNA, which spans 42 bases and is read in frame from base 1. CDR1 and CDR2 were assigned from the germline V gene (reference sequence) as GTSNPN and SVGIG. V is shortened by 2 bases, J by 2 bases, and the region joining them spans 11 bases.

This receptor chain uses TRBV30 and TRBJ2-3; no D gene is confidently identified. The sequencing sample was made of whole blood. This TCR was sampled from an adult who was a healthcare worker with PCR-confirmed SARS-CoV-2 infection or an uninfected control (not recorded which). CDR3 loop: CAWSSVGSTDTQYF. DNA sequence: TGTGCCTGGAGTTCTGTAGGCTCCACAGATACGCAGTATTTT.